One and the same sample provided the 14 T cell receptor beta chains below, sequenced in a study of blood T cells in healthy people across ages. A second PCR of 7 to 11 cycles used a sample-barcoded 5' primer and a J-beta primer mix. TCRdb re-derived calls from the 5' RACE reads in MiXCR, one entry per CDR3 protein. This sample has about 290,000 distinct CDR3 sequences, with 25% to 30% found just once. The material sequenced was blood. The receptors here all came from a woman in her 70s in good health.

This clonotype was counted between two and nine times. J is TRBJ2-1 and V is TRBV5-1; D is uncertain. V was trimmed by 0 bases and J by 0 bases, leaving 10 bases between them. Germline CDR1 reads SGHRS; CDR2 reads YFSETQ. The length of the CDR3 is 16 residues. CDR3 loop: CASSLEIVSSYNEQFF. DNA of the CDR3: TGCGCCAGCAGCTTGGAGATCGTTTCCTCCTACAATGAGCAGTTCTTC.

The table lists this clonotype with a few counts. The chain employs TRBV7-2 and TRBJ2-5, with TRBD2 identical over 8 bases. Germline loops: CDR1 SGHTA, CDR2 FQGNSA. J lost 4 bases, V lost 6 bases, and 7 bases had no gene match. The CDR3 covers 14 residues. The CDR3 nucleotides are TGTGCCAGCAGACGTGCGGGGGGACGAGAGACCCAGTACTTC. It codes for CASRRAGGRETQYF.

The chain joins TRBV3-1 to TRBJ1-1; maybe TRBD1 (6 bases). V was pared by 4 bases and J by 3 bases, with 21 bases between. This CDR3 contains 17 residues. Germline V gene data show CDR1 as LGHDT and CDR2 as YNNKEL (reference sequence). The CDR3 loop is CASSPRDGQRLDTEAFF. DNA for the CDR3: TGTGCCAGCAGCCCGAGAGATGGACAGCGACTGGACACTGAAGCTTTCTTT.

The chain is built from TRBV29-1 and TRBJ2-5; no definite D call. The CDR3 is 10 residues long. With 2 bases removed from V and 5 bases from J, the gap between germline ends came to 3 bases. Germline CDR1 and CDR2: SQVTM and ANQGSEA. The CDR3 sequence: CSVEIETQYF. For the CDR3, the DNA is TGCAGCGTTGAAATCGAGACCCAGTACTTC.

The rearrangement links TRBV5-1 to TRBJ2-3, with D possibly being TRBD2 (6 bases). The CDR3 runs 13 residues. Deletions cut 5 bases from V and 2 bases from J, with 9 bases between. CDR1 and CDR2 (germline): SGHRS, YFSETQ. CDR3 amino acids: CASRRGDTDTQYF. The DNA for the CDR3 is TGCGCCAGCAGGCGGGGAGACACAGATACGCAGTATTTT.

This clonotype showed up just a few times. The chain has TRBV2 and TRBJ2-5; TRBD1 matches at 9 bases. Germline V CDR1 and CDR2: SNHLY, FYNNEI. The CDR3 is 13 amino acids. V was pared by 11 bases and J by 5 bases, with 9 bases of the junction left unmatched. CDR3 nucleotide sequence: TGTGCCGTAAAACAGGGGGCCGAGGAGACCCAGTACTTC. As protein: CAVKQGAEETQYF.

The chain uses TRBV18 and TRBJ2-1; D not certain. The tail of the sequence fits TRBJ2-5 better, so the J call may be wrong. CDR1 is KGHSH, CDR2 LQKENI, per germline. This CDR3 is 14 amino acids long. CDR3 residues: CASSPSDGQETQYF. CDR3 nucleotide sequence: TGTGCCAGCTCACCAAGCGACGGCCAAGAGACCCAGTACTTC.

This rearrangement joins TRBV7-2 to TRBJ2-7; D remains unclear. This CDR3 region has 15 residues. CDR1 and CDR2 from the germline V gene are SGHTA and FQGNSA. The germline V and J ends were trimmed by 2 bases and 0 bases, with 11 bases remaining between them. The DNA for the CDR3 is TGTGCCAGCAGCTTAAACCTTAGGAGCTCCTACGAGCAGTACTTC. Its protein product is CASSLNLRSSYEQYF.

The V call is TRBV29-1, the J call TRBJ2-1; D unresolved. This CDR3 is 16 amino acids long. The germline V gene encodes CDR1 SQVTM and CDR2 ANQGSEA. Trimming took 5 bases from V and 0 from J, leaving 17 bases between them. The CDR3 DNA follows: TGCAGCGTTTCCCGGCGTGGGGAAAGCTCCTACAATGAGCAGTTCTTC. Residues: CSVSRRGESSYNEQFF.

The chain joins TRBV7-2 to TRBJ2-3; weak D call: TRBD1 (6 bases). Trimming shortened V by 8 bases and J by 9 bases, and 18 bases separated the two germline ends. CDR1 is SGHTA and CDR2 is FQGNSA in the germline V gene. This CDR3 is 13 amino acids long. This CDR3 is CASAQGHGLTQYF. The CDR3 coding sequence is TGTGCCAGCGCCCAGGGGCATGGGTTGACGCAGTATTTT.

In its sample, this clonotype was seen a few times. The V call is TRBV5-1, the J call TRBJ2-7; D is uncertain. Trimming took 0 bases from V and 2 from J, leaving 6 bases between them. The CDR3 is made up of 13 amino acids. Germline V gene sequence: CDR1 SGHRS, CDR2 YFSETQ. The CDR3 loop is CASSLDSTYEQYF. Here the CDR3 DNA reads TGCGCCAGCAGCTTGGACAGTACCTACGAGCAGTACTTC.

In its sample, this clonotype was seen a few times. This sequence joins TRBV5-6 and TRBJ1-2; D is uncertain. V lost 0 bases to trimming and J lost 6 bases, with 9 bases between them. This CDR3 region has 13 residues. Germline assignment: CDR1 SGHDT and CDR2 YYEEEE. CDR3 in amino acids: CASSLVSVDGYTF. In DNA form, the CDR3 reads TGTGCCAGCAGCTTGGTCTCGGTAGATGGCTACACCTTC.

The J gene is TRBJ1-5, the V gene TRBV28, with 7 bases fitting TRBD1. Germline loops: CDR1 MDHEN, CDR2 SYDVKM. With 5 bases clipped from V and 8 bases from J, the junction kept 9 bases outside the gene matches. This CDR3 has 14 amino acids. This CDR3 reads CASSLTGKREPQHF. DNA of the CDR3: TGTGCCAGCAGTCTGACAGGGAAGAGAGAGCCCCAGCATTTT.

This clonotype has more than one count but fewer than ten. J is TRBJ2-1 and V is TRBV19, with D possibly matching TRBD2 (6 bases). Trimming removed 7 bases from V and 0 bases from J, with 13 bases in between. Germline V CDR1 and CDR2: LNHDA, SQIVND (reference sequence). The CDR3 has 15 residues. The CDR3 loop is CASKWDSGSYNEQFF. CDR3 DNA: TGTGCCAGTAAATGGGATAGCGGCTCCTACAATGAGCAGTTCTTC. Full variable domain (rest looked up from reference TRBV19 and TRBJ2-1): DGGITQSPKYLFRKEGQNVTLSCEQNLNHDAMYWYRQDPGQGLRLIYYSQIVNDFQKGDIAEGYSVSREKKESFPLTVTSAQKNPTAFYLCASKWDSGSYNEQFFGPGTRLTVL.